The 16 T cell receptor beta chains below were found in one sample sequenced in a study of T cells after yellow fever vaccination. MiXCR was run by TCRdb on the 5' RACE reads, yielding one entry per CDR3 protein. The repertoire holds tens of thousands of distinct CDR3 sequences, with roughly 10% as singletons. Material: PBMCs, either bulk or a sorted T-cell subset (CD4+, CD8+, memory, or dextramer-sorted; not recorded which), obtained roughly 15 days after the first yellow fever vaccination. The receptors originated from a man between 18 and 35 years old who received the YFV17D yellow fever vaccine.

This clonotype has ten or more counts. The V and J genes are TRBV27 and TRBJ2-7, with 8 bases identical to TRBD1. The length of the CDR3 is 15 residues. Trimming cost V 2 bases and J 6 bases; bases outside gene matches: 9. Germline V gives CDR1 MNHEY, CDR2 SMNVEV (reference sequence). The CDR3 reads CASSLKPDRAGEQYV. CDR3 sequence (DNA): TGTGCCAGCAGTTTAAAACCGGACAGGGCAGGCGAGCAGTACGTC.

Regarding this clonotype: Possible read error: a much larger clone is one base away. The CDR3 DNA is TGTGCCAGCAGCTTATCCGGCGTGGGGCAGTACGAGCAGTACTTC. Protein product: CASSLSGVGQYEQYF. This chain connects TRBV7-6 to TRBJ2-7; D may be TRBD1 (5 bases). V dropped 2 bases and J dropped 4 bases, with 15 bases sitting between them. CDR3 length: 15 amino acids. Germline lookup yields CDR1 SGHVS and CDR2 FNYEAQ.

In this sample, this clonotype turned up many times. This sequence joins TRBV6-2 or TRBV6-3 and TRBJ2-1; 15 nucleotides match TRBD2. Germline assignment: CDR1 MNHEY and CDR2 SVGEGT. Trimming at V came to 5 bases and at J to 0 bases, leaving 2 bases not matched to a gene. CDR3 size: 17 residues. In nucleotides, the CDR3 is TGTGCCAGCAGTGGACTAGCGGGGGGGGGCTCCTACAATGAGCAGTTCTTC. Translation: CASSGLAGGGSYNEQFF.

This clonotype was observed at least ten times. V gene TRBV5-1 combines with J gene TRBJ2-5; D uncertain. The ends were cut back, 0 bases at V and 1 base at J, with 16 bases in the middle. Per germline, CDR1 SGHRS and CDR2 YFSETQ. This CDR3 has 17 amino acids. CDR3 in amino acids: CASSLAINERSQETQYF. The CDR3 bases are TGCGCCAGCAGCTTGGCCATCAATGAGAGGAGCCAAGAGACCCAGTACTTC.

A note on this clonotype: With a much larger clone just one base away, this may be a read error. This chain connects TRBV25-1 to TRBJ2-2, with a tentative D call TRBD2 (5 bases). V was cut by 3 bases and J by 5 bases, with 13 bases left in between. The CDR3 sequence is 15 residues long. Germline V lookup: CDR1 MGHDK, CDR2 SYGVNS. The CDR3, as DNA: TGTGCCAGCAGTGATAGAGTAGGAGGTACCGGGGAGCTGTTTTTT. Its protein product is CASSDRVGGTGELFF.

A remark on this clonotype: This may come from a read error, since a much larger clone is one base off. This chain links TRBV7-8 with TRBJ1-6; tentatively, D is TRBD1 (5 bases). CDR3 length: 15 amino acids. Trimming took off 1 base at V and 9 bases at J, with 13 bases between the two ends. Germline CDR1 is SGHVS and CDR2 is FQNEAQ. The CDR3 sequence is CASSLDRLGPSPLHF. The CDR3 DNA follows: TGTGCCAGCAGCTTAGACCGGCTGGGGCCTTCACCCCTCCACTTT.

Ten or more counts support this clonotype. The chain employs TRBV7-2 and TRBJ1-4, with a weak D call TRBD1 (6 bases). Germline V gene sequence: CDR1 SGHTA, CDR2 FQGNSA. V was clipped by 2 bases and J by 0 bases, with 7 bases between them. The CDR3 loop spans 15 amino acids. Here the CDR3 DNA reads TGTGCCAGCAGCTTAACAGGGTCAACTAATGAAAAACTGTTTTTT. Translated, it gives CASSLTGSTNEKLFF.

To note about this clonotype: Being one base from a much bigger clone, this may be a read error. The chain employs TRBV4-3 and TRBJ1-2; 8 positions match TRBD1. Looked up from germline, CDR1 is LGHNA and CDR2 is YSLEER. With V trimmed by 1 base and J by 5 bases, 21 bases remained unmatched. The CDR3 loop spans 20 amino acids. The CDR3 coding sequence is TGCGCCAGCAGCCAAGGAGGCCTGGGAGGGGACAGGCGACAAAAGTATGGCTACACCTTC. The encoded protein is CASSQGGLGGDRRQKYGYTF.

V usage is TRBV4-3 and J usage is TRBJ1-5; D unresolved. Trimming removed 1 base at V and 2 bases at J, with 15 bases between. The germline gives CDR1 LGHNA, CDR2 YSLEER. The CDR3 is 17 residues long. CDR3 DNA sequence: TGCGCCAGCAGCCAAGGTATCGGTGATTGGGGCAATCAGCCCCAGCATTTT. This gives the protein CASSQGIGDWGNQPQHF.

There are many counts of this clonotype. The V gene is TRBV25-1, the J gene TRBJ2-7, with a tentative D call TRBD2 (5 bases). The germline V and J ends were trimmed by 6 bases and 7 bases, with 16 bases remaining between them. Germline CDR1 MGHDK, CDR2 SYGVNS. The CDR3 extends over 13 amino acids. This chain's CDR3 is CASSLRASGEQYF. The CDR3 nucleotides read TGTGCCAGCAGCCTGAGGGCTTCGGGGGAGCAGTACTTC.

This clonotype was seen repeatedly, ten times or more. V usage is TRBV3-1 and J usage is TRBJ2-6; D uncertain. This CDR3 has 14 residues. Trimming removed 4 bases from V and 1 base from J, with 5 bases in between. Germline loops: CDR1 LGHDT, CDR2 YNNKEL (reference sequence). The CDR3 spells CASSRTSGANVLTF. The CDR3 DNA sequence: TGTGCCAGCAGCCGAACGTCTGGGGCCAACGTCCTGACTTTC.

There are many counts of this clonotype. The rearrangement uses TRBV30 and TRBJ1-3; D gene unclear. Germline loops: CDR1 GTSNPN, CDR2 SVGIG (reference sequence). CDR3 length equals 15 residues. V lost 4 bases to trimming and J lost 0 bases, with 13 bases between them. CDR3 DNA: TGTGCCTGGATGAGCCTTCTGCGCTCTGGAAACACCATATATTTT. Residues: CAWMSLLRSGNTIYF.

In its sample, this clonotype was seen many times. The J gene is TRBJ2-1, the V gene TRBV19; TRBD2 aligns across 7 bases. J was trimmed by 5 bases and V by 7 bases; bases with no gene match: 8. Germline loops: CDR1 LNHDA, CDR2 SQIVND (reference sequence). The CDR3 loop spans 14 amino acids. The CDR3 DNA reads as TGTGCCAGTAAGGGGCTAGCGGACCACAATGAGCAGTTCTTC. Its translation is CASKGLADHNEQFF.

This clonotype was detected many times. This rearrangement joins TRBV2 to TRBJ2-5, with a weak D call TRBD1 (6 bases). Trimming pared 6 bases from V and 7 bases from J, leaving 15 bases between. Germline V lookup: CDR1 SNHLY, CDR2 FYNNEI. This CDR3 is 13 amino acids long. Here the CDR3 DNA reads TGTGCCAGCAGCGCGACAGGTGATAGGACCCAGTACTTC. Protein: CASSATGDRTQYF. The full variable domain, with the rest looked up from reference TRBV2 and TRBJ2-5, is EPEVTQTPSHQVTQMGQEVILRCVPISNHLYFYWYRQILGQKVEFLVSFYNNEISEKSEIFDDQFSVERPDGSNFTLKIRSTKLEDSAMYFCASSATGDRTQYFGPGTRLLVL.

This clonotype was seen repeatedly, ten times or more. The CDR3: CASSESYEGSSYEQYF. The CDR3 DNA is TGTGCCAGCAGTGAATCTTATGAGGGAAGCTCCTACGAGCAGTACTTC. The rearrangement joins TRBV25-1 to TRBJ2-7; a weak D match, TRBD2 (5 bases). CDR3 length equals 16 residues. Per germline, CDR1 MGHDK and CDR2 SYGVNS. Trimming cost V 1 base and J 0 bases, with 13 bases left between them.

This clonotype has at least ten counts. CDR3 bases: TGCAGCGTTCCAGGAGGCACCGGGGAGCTGTTTTTT. Its protein is CSVPGGTGELFF. This chain uses TRBV29-1 with TRBJ2-2; D might be TRBD2 (5 bases). The germline gives CDR1 SQVTM, CDR2 ANQGSEA. The CDR3 contains 12 residues. The V gene lost 5 bases and the J gene lost 4 bases, with 8 bases spanning the gap.